Listed here is a single TCR beta chain. Its antigen remains unidentified. One base away there is no much larger clone; base qualities are not given. The CDR3 covers 16 residues, taking in both the cysteine and the phenylalanine. Of all the DNA, just the CDR3 is kept, 48 bases in frame from base 1. Based on the germline V gene, the CDR1 and CDR2 sequences are KGHSH and LQKENI. V lost 5 bases and J lost 7 bases, and the count of bases not matched to a germline gene is 11. The record originates from a study of blood T cell repertoires in COVID-19 (dated by TCRdb to 2020 to 2021). About the investigation overall: Samples covering the acute and convalescent phases of COVID-19 were provided by collaborators in the United States, Italy and Spain. The material from the prospective study consisted of cDNA or gDNA derived from T cells, B-cell-depleted T cells, or PBMCs. Subjects who had been exposed to COVID-19, were actively infected with it, or had recovered from it provided the deeply sampled blood TCRbeta repertoires that made up the dataset. The repertoires were made available in a free public database intended to serve as a resource for research on the immune response to SARS-CoV-2. The samples were drawn from the first 160 participants of the ongoing ImmuneRACE study and from 1,254 subjects provided by 6 global collaborators. Sample metadata almost always included a de-identified subject ID, COVID-19 status, age in years and sex. Where HLA class I and class II types were available, the types were taken from metadata supplied by the sample provider, not from assay-based typing. What the work shows at the level of the full study, not this receptor alone: Clinical and demographic metadata were provided uncurated, with the amount varying by source and participant.

One collaborating source in Seattle enrolled patients during active infection and followed them longitudinally through the course of disease. Each collaborating institution followed its own protocols to collect whole blood in K2EDTA tubes. Collaborator samples were shipped for TCRbeta analysis as frozen whole blood, isolated PBMCs, or DNA extracted from either sample type. The immunoSEQ Assay, a bias-controlled multiplex PCR, was used to amplify TCRbeta CDR3 regions from genomic DNA. From the authors' description of their analysis: The number of nucleated cells in each sample was estimated from the amplification of reference gene primers within the assay. Sequence reads were collapsed and filtered to measure the absolute abundance of every unique TCRbeta CDR3 rearrangement. Productive Simpson clonality was computed per sample as the square root of Simpson's diversity index over productive rearrangements. Held by TCRdb, this immuneACCESS table contains in-frame sequences only and omits some clones. Under half of the omission traces to an unresolved V gene where checked; the cause of the rest is unknown. D and trimming were read from the DNA, whereas the V and J calls and clone size are those reported in that table. The sample profile shows about 200,000 clones; more than 75% of them were found once. The ten largest clones add up to less than 6% of the sample.

The sequencing input was peripheral blood. The chain uses TRBV18 and TRBJ1-2, with 12 middle bases fitting TRBD1. This TCR was recovered from a woman between 65 and 79 years old with COVID-19, enrolled during active disease. The CDR3 region reads CASSDQGQGAYLGYTF. The bases are TGTGCCAGCTCAGACCAGGGACAGGGGGCTTATCTTGGCTACACCTTC.